The 20 T cell receptor beta chains given below trace back to one sample, sequenced in a study of blood T cell repertoires in COVID-19. The table came from immunoSEQ multiplex PCR; TCRdb's copy has only in-frame clones and leaves some out. The sample records 250,000 to 300,000 clones, about 90% being singletons. The sequenced sample consisted of peripheral blood. The receptors derive from a woman aged 50 to 60 who had recovered from COVID-19.

V and J are TRBV5-6 and TRBJ1-1; D call uncertain. CDR3 length: 14 amino acids. Per germline, CDR1 SGHDT and CDR2 YYEEEE. The germline V and J ends were trimmed by 0 bases and 10 bases, with 16 bases remaining between them. In nucleotides, the CDR3 is TGTGCCAGCAGCTTGGGCATCAAACTCTTCCGAGCTTTCTTT. This gives the protein CASSLGIKLFRAFF. The full variable domain, its missing parts supplied by reference TRBV5-6 and TRBJ1-1, is DAGVTQSPTHLIKTRGQQVTLRCSPKSGHDTVSWYQQALGQGPQFIFQYYEEEERQRGNFPDRFSGHQFPNYSSELNVNALLLGDSALYLCASSLGIKLFRAFFGQGTRLTVV.

The chain recombines TRBV2 with TRBJ1-1; a weak D match, TRBD1 (5 bases). Germline V gene sequence: CDR1 SNHLY, CDR2 FYNNEI. This CDR3 has 13 residues. V lost 7 bases and J lost 0, with 9 bases in between. DNA for the CDR3: TGTGCCAGCAAGCAGGACATGAACACTGAAGCTTTCTTT. It translates to CASKQDMNTEAFF.

This clone was seen more than once but under ten times. The V call is TRBV5-5, the J call TRBJ2-5; D is perhaps TRBD1 (6 bases). This CDR3 has 15 amino acids. V lost 4 bases, J lost 5 bases, and 18 bases lay in between. CDR1 is SGHKS and CDR2 is YYEKEE in the germline V gene (reference sequence). The CDR3: CASSRWDTTRETQYF. CDR3 bases: TGTGCCAGCAGCCGTTGGGACACCACCCGGGAGACCCAGTACTTC.

This clone has more than one count but fewer than ten. This sequence joins TRBV2 and TRBJ2-7; no clear D gene. Trimming removed 4 bases from V and 6 bases from J, with 7 bases in between. The CDR3 has 11 residues. Germline loops: CDR1 SNHLY, CDR2 FYNNEI. The CDR3 DNA sequence: TGTGCCAGCAGTGTTCTCCCCGAGCAGTACTTC. Protein: CASSVLPEQYF.

The chain couples TRBV2 to TRBJ2-1; 8 bases map to TRBD2. The V gene's germline CDR1 is SNHLY and CDR2 FYNNEI. The CDR3 covers 17 residues. V dropped 2 bases and J dropped 7; count of bases not matched to a gene: 13. The CDR3 region is CASSEWDSGVLANEQFF. In DNA, the CDR3 is TGTGCCAGCAGTGAATGGGATAGCGGGGTCTTAGCGAATGAGCAGTTCTTC.

This chain links TRBV28 with TRBJ2-2; 14 bases are shared with TRBD2. CDR3 length equals 18 residues. Unmatched junction bases numbered 13, after V lost 6 bases and J lost 7 bases. CDR1 MDHEN and CDR2 SYDVKM come from the germline V gene. As DNA, the CDR3 is TGTGCCAGCAGCCCCGGCCCCGGACTAGCGGGAGGAAGCGGGGAGCTGTTTTTT. Its protein is CASSPGPGLAGGSGELFF.

The chain employs TRBV5-1 and TRBJ1-5, with D unclear. Germline loops: CDR1 SGHRS, CDR2 YFSETQ. V was clipped by 0 bases and J by 4 bases, with 11 bases between them. The CDR3 is 15 amino acids. In DNA, the CDR3 is TGCGCCAGCAGCTTGGCAGGAGTAGCGAATCAGCCCCAGCATTTT. Its protein is CASSLAGVANQPQHF.

This rearrangement joins TRBV28 to TRBJ1-1, with 7 positions matching TRBD1. J was trimmed by 3 bases and V by 7 bases; bases with no gene match: 5. The CDR3 extends over 13 amino acids. CDR1 MDHEN and CDR2 SYDVKM come from the germline V gene. CDR3 sequence (DNA): TGTGCCAGCACCAACACAGGGGACACTGAAGCTTTCTTT. Protein sequence: CASTNTGDTEAFF. The full variable domain, completed using reference TRBV28 and TRBJ1-1, is DVKVTQSSRYLVKRTGEKVFLECVQDMDHENMFWYRQDPGLGLRLIYFSYDVKMKEKGDIPEGYSVSREKKERFSLILESASTNQTSMYLCASTNTGDTEAFFGQGTRLTVV.

The chain uses TRBV11-2 and TRBJ2-1; 9 positions agree with TRBD2. Germline V CDR1 and CDR2: SGHAT, FQNNGV. The CDR3 covers 15 residues. V lost 5 bases and J lost 5; bases outside the gene matches: 7. CDR3 region: CASSLERGDHNEQFF. CDR3 in DNA: TGTGCCAGCAGCCTCGAGCGGGGGGACCACAATGAGCAGTTCTTC.

Concerning this clone: Other DNA sequences within the sample encode an identical CDR3. V and J are TRBV29-1 and TRBJ2-7; no reliable D call. Germline V gives CDR1 SQVTM, CDR2 ANQGSEA. V was clipped by 0 bases and J by 4 bases, with 4 bases between them. The CDR3 is 11 residues long. This chain's CDR3 is CSVEDRYEQYF. In DNA, the CDR3 is TGCAGCGTTGAAGACAGATACGAGCAGTACTTC.

A word on this clone: An end of the junction differs from the germline gene, which may be a read error. This chain connects TRBV6-5 to TRBJ1-1, with D possibly TRBD1 on 5 matching bases. Germline V gives CDR1 MNHEY, CDR2 SVGAGI. The CDR3 runs 12 residues. CDR3 residues: CASSRSGLEFNF. For the CDR3, the DNA is TGTGCCAGCAGTCGCTCGGGACTCGAGTTTAACTTT.

The rearrangement links TRBV7-9 to TRBJ1-5; possible D gene TRBD1, 6 bases. The V gene's germline CDR1 is SEHNR and CDR2 FQNEAQ (reference sequence). V dropped 0 bases and J dropped 0 bases, with 12 bases sitting between them. The CDR3 runs 17 residues. The CDR3 DNA sequence: TGTGCCAGCAGCTTAGCGAGGGGGTCTTATAGCAATCAGCCCCAGCATTTT. Translated, it gives CASSLARGSYSNQPQHF.

The chain has TRBV6-1 and TRBJ2-7, with 11 bases that match TRBD1. The CDR3 consists of 15 residues. The junction had 3 bases not matched to a gene; V was cut back by 3 bases and J by 2 bases. Germline lookup yields CDR1 MNHNS and CDR2 SASEGT. Written as DNA, the CDR3 is TGTGCCAGCAGTGACAGGGGACAGGGGGCCTACGAGCAGTACTTC. Encoded protein: CASSDRGQGAYEQYF.

V is TRBV27 and J is TRBJ2-4; 10 bases align to TRBD2. Germline-derived CDR1 and CDR2 are MNHEY and SMNVEV (reference sequence). The J segment lost 0 bases and the V segment lost 3 bases, leaving 5 bases of the junction unmatched. CDR3 length: 17 amino acids. CDR3 sequence: CASSFDASGRAKNIQYF. The DNA of the CDR3 is TGTGCCAGCAGTTTCGACGCTAGCGGGAGAGCCAAAAACATTCAGTACTTC.

The V and J genes are TRBV5-4 and TRBJ1-2, with a weak D call TRBD1 (6 bases). Trimming cost V 2 bases and J 1 base, with 15 bases left between them. This CDR3 has 16 amino acids. CDR1 and CDR2 (germline): SGHNT, YYREEE (reference sequence). In nucleotides, the CDR3 is TGTGCCAGCAGCTTCCCCGGGACAAGATATAACTATGGCTACACCTTC. Translating gives CASSFPGTRYNYGYTF.

This chain joins TRBV5-1 and TRBJ1-1; unclear D gene. This CDR3 is built from 13 residues. Germline V lookup: CDR1 SGHRS, CDR2 YFSETQ. V lost 0 bases to trimming and J lost 2 bases, with 5 bases between them. CDR3 region: CASSLVTNTEAFF. In DNA, the CDR3 is TGCGCCAGCAGCTTGGTGACTAACACTGAAGCTTTCTTT.

The rearrangement uses TRBV5-1 and TRBJ2-5; a possible D gene is TRBD2 (5 bases). Germline V gives CDR1 SGHRS, CDR2 YFSETQ. The V end lost 0 bases, the J end lost 4 bases, and 10 bases lay between the germline ends. The CDR3 contains 14 residues. The CDR3 sequence: CASSLVRGRETQYF. The CDR3 DNA reads TGCGCCAGCAGCTTGGTCCGGGGTAGAGAGACCCAGTACTTC.

The chain carries TRBV10-3 and TRBJ2-3; 7 nucleotides align to TRBD2. The germline CDR1 and CDR2 sequences are ENHRY and SYGVKD. The CDR3 totals 13 residues. V trimming: 11 bases; J trimming: 6 bases; junction bases outside the gene matches: 11. The CDR3 is CAASGAPGDTQYF. The CDR3 nucleotides read TGTGCCGCGAGCGGGGCGCCAGGGGATACGCAGTATTTT.

This chain joins TRBV27 and TRBJ2-7; TRBD1 might be the D (5 bases). CDR1 and CDR2 from the germline V gene are MNHEY and SMNVEV (reference sequence). V was trimmed by 8 bases and J by 4 bases, leaving 12 bases between them. This CDR3 has 12 residues. CDR3 region: CASGRAPYEQYF. The CDR3 bases are TGTGCCAGCGGCAGGGCCCCATACGAGCAGTACTTC.

The CDR3 region has the DNA TGTGCCAGTAGGGGACAGGGGGCGGCTGAAGCTTTCTTT. Translating it yields CASRGQGAAEAFF. This chain joins TRBV19 and TRBJ1-1; 12 nucleotides line up with TRBD1. Trimming took 6 bases from V and 6 from J; bases not matched to a gene: 2. The CDR3 runs to 13 residues. Germline loops: CDR1 LNHDA, CDR2 SQIVND (reference sequence).